This TCR beta chain was found in a study of shared clonotypes between healthy human individuals. This CDR3 comprises 15 residues. The germline gives CDR1 SEHNR, CDR2 FQNEAQ (reference sequence). The V end lost 6 bases, the J end lost 2 bases, and 11 bases lay between the germline ends. A remark on this clone: No antigen is known for it.

Study-level results: An effect of sequencing depth on clonotype sharing among donors was expected.

The assay was immunoSEQ multiplex PCR, and TCRdb's table has in-frame clones only and misses some. The sample lists about 1 million clones; approximately 76% were seen once. The genes are TRBV7-9 and TRBJ1-6; D gene unclear. The sequenced sample consisted of memory CD4+ T cells sorted from blood. The subset was: CD45RA-negative fraction. The origin of this receptor is a man aged 18 to 35 in good health. The CDR3 nucleotides are TGTGCCAGCAGGAACACCACCCCCTATAATTCACCCCTCCACTTT. Its protein is CASRNTTPYNSPLHF.